This TCR beta chain was identified in a study of Ad26.COV2.S vaccination and SARS-CoV-2 variants. Study context: Donor allocation was to the COV1001 Ad26.COV2.S trial arm.

The CDR3 is 13 amino acids. Trimming cost V 6 bases and J 8 bases, with 16 bases left between them. Germline V gene sequence: CDR1 MNHNY, CDR2 SVGAGI (reference sequence). Treatment given: around 19 received Ad26.COV2.S at low or high dose, single or two shots; about 5 received placebo; per-sample allocation not given. Vaccine and placebo recipients were sampled on day 63 after the first injection. What was given as vaccine was an Ad26 vector encoding Wuhan-strain SARS-CoV-2 spike. Points on this clone: Its specificity is not known.

The assay was immunoSEQ multiplex PCR, and TCRdb's table has in-frame clones only and misses some. Of about 440,000 clones in the sample, 80% to 95% were seen once. Findings and caveats of the study: Vaccinees displayed broader spike-specific TCR repertoires than placebo recipients. It was found that vaccine and placebo recipients had similar non-spike TCR breadth.

J is TRBJ1-2 and V is TRBV6-6; D not certain. This receptor was obtained from a person aged 18-65 years who received the Ad26.COV2.S COVID-19 vaccine or a placebo. The starting material was peripheral blood, obtained in a trial of Ad26.COV2.S vaccine versus placebo. The CDR3 sequence: CASSPVQEEGYTF. The CDR3 DNA is TGTGCCAGCAGCCCCGTCCAGGAGGAAGGCTACACCTTC.